One sample yielded the 25 T cell receptor beta chains listed below, sequenced in a study of human T cells and chemical hapten exposure. TCRdb re-called the RACE reads through MiXCR, storing one row per CDR3 protein. Here the sample spans 100,000 to 150,000 distinct CDR3 sequences, roughly 13% being singletons. The time point denotes: patch test 1, 2 weeks after DPC sensitization. Treatment given: therapeutic diphenylcyclopropenone sensitization with weekly scalp DPC. The sample consisted of whole blood, taken in connection with sensitization to the hapten diphenylcyclopropenone (DPC). All receptors come from a man younger than 35 with alopecia areata. Some clones in this sample may be carry-over from other donors' samples.

This clonotype was detected only once. This chain uses TRBV3-1 with TRBJ1-2, with unresolved D. Trimming stripped 1 base from V and 8 bases from J, with 14 bases between. Germline values: CDR1 LGHDT, CDR2 YNNKEL (reference sequence). The CDR3 spans 14 residues. Written as DNA, the CDR3 is TGTGCCAGCAGCCAAGTCGGCAGAAGAAACGGCTACACCTTC. Encoded protein: CASSQVGRRNGYTF.

The chain uses TRBV6-5 and TRBJ1-1; D ambiguous. Germline assignment: CDR1 MNHEY and CDR2 SVGAGI. The CDR3 length is 13 residues. Trimming took off 2 bases at V and 4 bases at J, with 8 bases between the two ends. In nucleotides, the CDR3 is TGTGCCAGCAGTTACCGGTGGGGCACTGAAGCTTTCTTT. This sequence encodes CASSYRWGTEAFF.

This clonotype was seen more than once but under ten times. This sequence joins TRBV20-1 and TRBJ1-2, with a possible D match to TRBD1 (6 bases). The germline V gene encodes CDR1 DFQATT and CDR2 SNEGSKA (reference sequence). Trimming cost V 5 bases and J 0 bases, with 13 bases left between them. This CDR3 is built from 14 residues. The CDR3: CSAPRGFPNYGYTF. For the CDR3, the DNA is TGCAGTGCTCCCAGGGGATTTCCTAACTATGGCTACACCTTC.

The V gene is TRBV6-2 or TRBV6-3, the J gene TRBJ2-4, with D perhaps matching TRBD2 (5 bases). Germline CDR1 and CDR2: MNHEY and SVGEGT. This CDR3 region has 15 residues. V shed 6 bases and J shed 7 bases, with 19 bases lying between them. The DNA of the CDR3 is TGTGCCAGCAGCCGAAAGGGAGTCGGAGACAACATTCAGTACTTC. Protein product: CASSRKGVGDNIQYF.

V usage is TRBV28 and J usage is TRBJ2-1; TRBD1 or TRBD2 may be the D gene (5 bases each). This CDR3 is built from 17 residues. The V end lost 2 bases, the J end lost 7 bases, and 21 bases lay between the germline ends. Per germline, CDR1 MDHEN and CDR2 SYDVKM. In DNA form, the CDR3 reads TGTGCCAGCAGTTTACACAGAGGGGATGATATGAGGAATGAGCAGTTCTTC. It specifies CASSLHRGDDMRNEQFF.

This clonotype was detected only a few times. The chain carries TRBV3-1 and TRBJ1-1, with 8 bases matching TRBD1. CDR1 is LGHDT, CDR2 YNNKEL, per germline (reference sequence). V was pared by 3 bases and J by 3 bases, with 3 bases of the junction left unmatched. The CDR3 loop spans 14 amino acids. The CDR3 DNA reads TGTGCCAGCAGCCAGGCGGACAGGGACACTGAAGCTTTCTTT. It is translated as CASSQADRDTEAFF.

This rearrangement joins TRBV5-6 to TRBJ1-1, with TRBD1 matching 11 bases. The V and J ends lost 4 bases and 4 bases, in that order; junction bases with no gene match: 6. Germline CDR1 reads SGHDT; CDR2 reads YYEEEE. This CDR3 comprises 15 residues. CDR3 region: CASSPGTGGLTEAFF. In nucleotides, the CDR3 is TGTGCCAGCAGCCCGGGGACAGGGGGACTCACTGAAGCTTTCTTT. Drawing the rest from reference TRBV5-6 and TRBJ1-1, the complete variable domain is DAGVTQSPTHLIKTRGQQVTLRCSPKSGHDTVSWYQQALGQGPQFIFQYYEEEERQRGNFPDRFSGHQFPNYSSELNVNALLLGDSALYLCASSPGTGGLTEAFFGQGTRLTVV.

V is TRBV7-2 and J is TRBJ1-4, with a tentative D call TRBD1 (6 bases). The germline gives CDR1 SGHTA, CDR2 FQGNSA. The CDR3 runs to 14 residues. V lost 0 bases and J 7 bases, leaving 9 bases between the germline ends. The DNA for the CDR3 is TGTGCCAGCAGCTTAGCCCAGGGGAGTGAAAAACTGTTTTTT. The encoded protein is CASSLAQGSEKLFF.

The chain has TRBV7-3 and TRBJ2-5, with D unresolved. The germline CDR1 and CDR2 sequences are SGHTA and FQGTGA. There are 13 residues in the CDR3. Trimming shortened V by 5 bases and J by 1 base, and 8 bases separated the two germline ends. CDR3 bases: TGTGCCAGCAGCGACCACAGCCAAGAGACCCAGTACTTC. Encoded protein: CASSDHSQETQYF.

This sequence joins TRBV7-6 and TRBJ1-1, with unresolved D. Germline CDR1 SGHVS, CDR2 FNYEAQ. Between the trimmed V and J ends, which lost 5 bases and 5 bases, there was a span of 12 bases. The CDR3 has 13 residues. The CDR3 bases are TGTGCCAGCAGCCCCGCCGTGAGGACTGAAGCTTTCTTT. Its translation is CASSPAVRTEAFF.

The chain is built from TRBV5-1 and TRBJ2-6; perhaps TRBD1 as D (6 bases). From germline, CDR1 is SGHRS and CDR2 YFSETQ. The V and J ends lost 7 bases and 0 bases respectively, with 11 bases between them. The CDR3 is made up of 15 amino acids. Here the CDR3 reads CASRTAVSGANVLTF. CDR3 bases: TGCGCCAGCCGGACAGCGGTCTCTGGGGCCAACGTCCTGACTTTC.

This rearrangement joins TRBV20-1 to TRBJ2-3; no clear D gene. V shed 1 base and J shed 0 bases, with 11 bases lying between them. The CDR3 loop spans 15 amino acids. The germline V gene encodes CDR1 DFQATT and CDR2 SNEGSKA (reference sequence). CDR3: CSARGWAASTDTQYF. CDR3 coding DNA: TGCAGTGCTAGAGGGTGGGCCGCGAGCACAGATACGCAGTATTTT.

This chain links TRBV6-5 with TRBJ2-2; the D gene is possibly TRBD1 (5 bases). Germline V gives CDR1 MNHEY, CDR2 SVGAGI. V dropped 2 bases and J dropped 6 bases, with 10 bases sitting between them. The CDR3 has 14 amino acids. This chain's CDR3 is CASSYARVSGELFF. The DNA for the CDR3 is TGTGCCAGCAGTTACGCCAGGGTGTCCGGGGAGCTGTTTTTT.

The gene calls are TRBV9 and TRBJ1-2; tentatively, D is TRBD1 (6 bases). The CDR3 runs to 13 residues. Germline V gives CDR1 SGDLS, CDR2 YYNGEE. Trimming removed 4 bases from V and 3 bases from J, with 10 bases in between. The CDR3 DNA reads as TGTGCCAGCAGCACCGGGGGCGACTATGGCTACACCTTC. Amino acid sequence: CASSTGGDYGYTF.

V is TRBV6-2 or TRBV6-3 and J is TRBJ2-5, with D perhaps assigned TRBD1 or TRBD2 (5 bases each). The V end was cut by 2 bases, the J end by 2 bases, with 9 bases between. Looked up from germline, CDR1 is MNHEY and CDR2 is SVGEGT. This CDR3 is 14 amino acids long. CDR3 region: CASSYGGAQETQYF. DNA of the CDR3: TGTGCCAGCAGTTACGGGGGAGCTCAAGAGACCCAGTACTTC.

This clonotype was detected a few times. The J gene is TRBJ2-7, the V gene TRBV2; TRBD1 is a possible D gene (6 bases). The CDR3 runs 13 residues. CDR1 is SNHLY and CDR2 is FYNNEI in the germline V gene. Trimming shortened V by 6 bases and J by 4 bases, and 13 bases separated the two germline ends. As DNA, the CDR3 is TGTGCCAGCAGCCGGGACACAGATTACGAGCAGTACGTC. As protein: CASSRDTDYEQYV.

This clonotype was seen ten or more times. The CDR3 coding sequence is TGTGCCAGCAGGGGGGAGGAGGCCCGTCGGCCCCAGCATTTT. This encodes CASRGEEARRPQHF. The genes are TRBV2 and TRBJ1-5; possible D gene TRBD1, 5 bases. The CDR3 extends over 14 amino acids. Trimming removed 6 bases at V and 9 bases at J, with 18 bases between. Germline V gene data show CDR1 as SNHLY and CDR2 as FYNNEI.

The sample holds a few counts of this clonotype. V and J are TRBV11-2 and TRBJ1-2, with D tentatively TRBD1 (5 bases). The V end lost 1 base, the J end lost 4 bases, and 10 bases lay between the germline ends. Germline lookup yields CDR1 SGHAT and CDR2 FQNNGV. This CDR3 spans 14 amino acids. Here the CDR3 reads CASSLAQGFYGYTF. DNA of the CDR3: TGTGCCAGCAGCTTAGCCCAGGGTTTCTATGGCTACACCTTC.

The V call is TRBV10-2, the J call TRBJ1-1, with 10 bases aligning to TRBD1. This CDR3 spans 15 amino acids. The germline CDR1 and CDR2 sequences are WSHSY and SAAADI. The J segment lost 4 bases and the V segment lost 2 bases, leaving 4 bases of the junction unmatched. CDR3 in amino acids: CASSEDRGLGTEAFF. The CDR3 DNA reads TGCGCCAGCAGTGAGGACAGGGGGCTGGGCACTGAAGCTTTCTTT.

V and J are TRBV9 and TRBJ2-1, with TRBD1 matching 8 bases. The CDR3 contains 15 residues. Trimming cost V 3 bases and J 8 bases; bases outside gene matches: 10. Germline V gene data show CDR1 as SGDLS and CDR2 as YYNGEE. CDR3 nucleotide sequence: TGTGCCAGCAGCGCGGGCAGGGGGCGTTCCCATGAGCAGTTCTTC. This translates into CASSAGRGRSHEQFF. The variable domain in full, with the rest retrieved from reference TRBV9 and TRBJ2-1, is DSGVTQTPKHLITATGQRVTLRCSPRSGDLSVYWYQQSLDQGLQFLIQYYNGEERAKGNILERFSAQQFPDLHSELNLSSLELGDSALYFCASSAGRGRSHEQFFGPGTRLTVL.

The CDR3 sequence is CASSLGEGSTEAFF. CDR3 DNA: TGTGCCAGCAGCTTAGGAGAGGGCTCCACTGAAGCTTTCTTT. The chain combines TRBV7-3 with TRBJ1-1; no definite D call. The V end lost 2 bases, the J end lost 4 bases, and 11 bases lay between the germline ends. Germline V gene lookup returns CDR1 SGHTA and CDR2 FQGTGA. This CDR3 region has 14 residues.

DNA for the CDR3: TGTGCCAGCAGCCCGACAGGGGGGTACGATACGCAGTATTTT. Translating gives CASSPTGGYDTQYF. This chain links TRBV7-9 with TRBJ2-3; 9 bases line up with TRBD1. Germline V gives CDR1 SEHNR, CDR2 FQNEAQ (reference sequence). The CDR3 is 14 residues long. V was pared by 5 bases and J by 6 bases, with 6 bases of the junction left unmatched.

V gene TRBV6-6 combines with J gene TRBJ1-1; the D is unclear. Germline V gives CDR1 MNHNY, CDR2 SVGAGI (reference sequence). The CDR3 runs to 16 residues. V was clipped by 4 bases and J by 0 bases, with 15 bases between them. CDR3 region: CASSSTRVSMNTEAFF. The CDR3 nucleotides read TGTGCCAGCAGTTCAACCCGGGTTTCTATGAACACTGAAGCTTTCTTT.

This clonotype was seen more than once but under ten times. V usage is TRBV24-1 and J usage is TRBJ2-3, with 12 bases aligning to TRBD2. The CDR3 is 15 amino acids. From germline, CDR1 is KGHDR and CDR2 SFDVKD. J gave up 3 bases and V 8 bases, and 5 bases lay outside the gene matches. CDR3 region: CATKRLAGVTDTQYF. The DNA of the CDR3 is TGTGCCACCAAGAGACTAGCGGGGGTAACAGATACGCAGTATTTT.

This clonotype was observed a handful of times. At one boundary the junction diverges from the germline segment, which might be a read error. This rearrangement joins TRBV18 to TRBJ2-5, with D possibly matching TRBD1 (5 bases). CDR1 and CDR2 (germline): KGHSH, LQKENI. This CDR3 comprises 17 residues. The CDR3 DNA reads as TGTGCCAGCTCCCCACAGCAATTCGAGACAGCTCAAGAGACCCAGTACTTC. Protein sequence: CASSPQQFETAQETQYF. Filled out from reference TRBV18 and TRBJ2-5, the complete variable domain reads NAGVMQNPRHLVRRRGQEARLRCSPMKGHSHVYWYRQLPEEGLKFMVYLQKENIIDESGMPKERFSAEFPKEGPSILRIQQVVRGDSAAYFCASSPQQFETAQETQYFGPGTRLLVL.